The rows below give T cell receptor beta chains drawn from one sample of a study of T cells in Graves' hyperthyroidism and ophthalmopathy. A single record per CDR3 protein comes from TCRdb applying MiXCR to the multiplex PCR reads. Here the sample spans some 500,000 distinct CDR3 sequences, approximately 14% being singletons. Sequencing input: blood. The receptors were sampled from a woman under 30 with Graves' hyperthyroidism. CDR3s include the opening cysteine and the closing phenylalanine or tryptophan. The D gene is left open where the match is weak. Size is omitted from some rows. Given values are once, few, many or a class for expanded clones.

V: TRBV11-2; J: TRBJ2-3; D: .; size: many; DNA: TGTGCCAGCAGCTTAGTAACCACAGATACGCAGTATTTT; CDR3: CASSLVTTDTQYF
V: TRBV12-3/TRBV12-4; J: TRBJ1-2; D: .; size: many; DNA: TGTGCCAGCAGTTGGGGGGACTATGGCTACACCTTC; CDR3: CASSWGDYGYTF
V: TRBV19; J: TRBJ1-5; D: .; size: .; DNA: TGTGCCAGTAGTATTCGCAGAGGGGTTAGCAATCAGCCCCAGCATTTT; CDR3: CASSIRRGVSNQPQHF
V: TRBV11-2; J: TRBJ1-2; D: TRBD1; size: many; DNA: TGTGCCAGCAGCTCCGCCCCGGGACAGGTTATAGGCGGCTATGGCTACACCTTC; CDR3: CASSSAPGQVIGGYGYTF
V: TRBV30; J: TRBJ2-4; D: .; size: .; DNA: TGTGCCTGGAGTGTCGGTCTAGCCAAAAACATTCAGTACTTC; CDR3: CAWSVGLAKNIQYF
V: TRBV9; J: TRBJ1-2; D: .; size: .; DNA: TGTGCCAGCAGCGCCCCCGGCGGATTCTATGGCTACACCTTC; CDR3: CASSAPGGFYGYTF
V: TRBV20-1; J: TRBJ1-3; D: .; size: many; DNA: TGCAGTGCTAGTGTTGACTCTGGAAACACCATATATTTT; CDR3: CSASVDSGNTIYF
V: TRBV7-6; J: TRBJ2-1; D: .; size: many; DNA: TGTGCCAGCAGCTTAAGCGAGCGGCAGTACAATGAGCAGTTCTTC; CDR3: CASSLSERQYNEQFF
V: TRBV5-1; J: TRBJ2-2; D: .; size: many; DNA: TGCGCCAGCAGCTTGGATACCTTCGGGGGTACCGGGGAGCTGTTTTTT; CDR3: CASSLDTFGGTGELFF
V: TRBV20-1; J: TRBJ1-2; D: .; size: many; DNA: TGCAGTGCTAGAGCTGGGGGACAAACACGAAGCTATGGCTACACCTTC; CDR3: CSARAGGQTRSYGYTF
V: TRBV6-5; J: TRBJ1-5; D: .; size: many; DNA: TGTGCCAGCAGTTACTCCCTCAATCAGCCCCAGCATTTT; CDR3: CASSYSLNQPQHF
V: TRBV15; J: TRBJ2-5; D: .; size: many; DNA: TGTGCCACCAGCAGAGATCTAACGGACCGACCCGGGACCCAGTACTTC; CDR3: CATSRDLTDRPGTQYF
V: TRBV20-1; J: TRBJ1-4; D: TRBD1; size: .; DNA: TGCAGTGCTCGAAGACAGGGAAATGAAAAACTGCTTTTT; CDR3: CSARRQGNEKLLF
V: TRBV20-1; J: TRBJ1-5; D: TRBD1; size: many; DNA: TGCAGTGCTCCCGACCAGGGGGGACTGGATCAGCCCCAGCATTTT; CDR3: CSAPDQGGLDQPQHF
V: TRBV11-2; J: TRBJ1-1; D: .; size: many; DNA: TGTGCCAGCAACCCCATTGGCGTGAACACTGAAGCTTTCTTT; CDR3: CASNPIGVNTEAFF
V: TRBV6-2/TRBV6-3; J: TRBJ1-5; D: .; size: .; DNA: TGTGCCACCTCCGACAGACGCAATCAGCCCCAGCATTTT; CDR3: CATSDRRNQPQHF
V: TRBV19; J: TRBJ2-5; D: TRBD2; size: many; DNA: TGTGCCAGTAGTATAGGGGTGACTAGCGTAGAGACCCAGTACTTC; CDR3: CASSIGVTSVETQYF
V: TRBV12-3/TRBV12-4; J: TRBJ1-1; D: .; size: many; DNA: TGTGCCAGCACCCTCAAGGGGTCTGAAGCTTTCTTT; CDR3: CASTLKGSEAFF
V: TRBV9; J: TRBJ2-6; D: TRBD1; size: few; DNA: TGTGCCAGCAGCGTAGTTGGGACAGGGGATGGGGCCAACGTCCTGACTTTC; CDR3: CASSVVGTGDGANVLTF
V: TRBV20-1; J: TRBJ2-7; D: .; size: many; DNA: TGCAGTGCTAGGGACCCCGGTAACTACGAGCAGTACTTC; CDR3: CSARDPGNYEQYF
V: TRBV14; J: TRBJ1-1; D: .; size: few; DNA: TGTGCCAGCAGCCAAGGACGTCATTCCATGAACACTGAAGCTTTCTTT; CDR3: CASSQGRHSMNTEAFF
V: TRBV5-6; J: TRBJ1-6; D: .; size: few; DNA: TGTGCCAGCAGCTCCGACCTAAGCTCCTATAATTCACCCCTCCACTTT; CDR3: CASSSDLSSYNSPLHF
V: TRBV4-1; J: TRBJ1-4; D: .; size: .; DNA: TGCGCCAGCAGCCCGCCGGGACGGTCCACCGATAATGAAAAACTGTTTTTT; CDR3: CASSPPGRSTDNEKLFF
V: TRBV14; J: TRBJ1-1; D: .; size: few; DNA: TGTGCCAGCAGCCGTCTGGGGTCCACTGAAGCTTTCTTT; CDR3: CASSRLGSTEAFF
V: TRBV7-8; J: TRBJ2-3; D: TRBD2; size: many; DNA: TGTGCCAGCAGCCTGGTCGGACTAGCGGGAGCGATTTGGACAGATACGCAGTATTTT; CDR3: CASSLVGLAGAIWTDTQYF
V: TRBV20-1; J: TRBJ1-2; D: .; size: .; DNA: TGCAGTGCTAGATCCTTTAACTATGGCTACACCTTC; CDR3: CSARSFNYGYTF
V: TRBV5-1; J: TRBJ1-5; D: .; size: many; DNA: TGCGCCAGCAGCTTGGATCAGCCTGGGGATCAGCCCCAGCATTTT; CDR3: CASSLDQPGDQPQHF
V: TRBV5-6; J: TRBJ2-5; D: .; size: many; DNA: TGTGCCAGCAGAACGGGACTCCAAGAGACCCAGTACTTC; CDR3: CASRTGLQETQYF
V: TRBV30; J: TRBJ1-1; D: TRBD1; size: few; DNA: TGTGCCTGGCGCCCGGACAGGTTAAACACTGAAGCTTTCTTT; CDR3: CAWRPDRLNTEAFF
V: TRBV5-1; J: TRBJ2-3; D: TRBD2; size: .; DNA: TGCGTCAGCACGGTCCTAGCGGGTCTCGCAGATACGCAGTATTTT; CDR3: CVSTVLAGLADTQYF
V: TRBV15; J: TRBJ1-5; D: .; size: many; DNA: TGTGCCACCAGCAGGAGCAAGGGAAATAGCAATCAGCCCCAGCATTTT; CDR3: CATSRSKGNSNQPQHF
V: TRBV30; J: TRBJ1-3; D: .; size: many; DNA: TGTGCCTGGAGTGCCGCCCTTAGCTCTGGAAACACCATATATTTT; CDR3: CAWSAALSSGNTIYF
V: TRBV7-3; J: TRBJ2-1; D: TRBD2; size: many; DNA: TGTGCCAGCAGCCTGGCCCCTTCGAGCGGGAGCCCCGCTTCGGCTAGGAATGAGCAGTTCTTC; CDR3: CASSLAPSSGSPASARNEQFF
V: TRBV4-1; J: TRBJ2-3; D: .; size: few; DNA: TGCGCCAGCAGCCAGTCCCTTGTGACAGATACGCAGTATTTT; CDR3: CASSQSLVTDTQYF
V: TRBV6-1; J: TRBJ1-5; D: .; size: few; DNA: TGTGCCAGCAGTGAACCCATTCAGGGGTGGCGGGGTCAGCCCCAGCATTTT; CDR3: CASSEPIQGWRGQPQHF
V: TRBV20-1; J: TRBJ1-1; D: .; size: .; DNA: TGCAGTGCTAGAGTTGGGCAGGGGCGGACTGAAGCTTTCTTT; CDR3: CSARVGQGRTEAFF
V: TRBV30; J: TRBJ1-2; D: .; size: many; DNA: TGTGCCTGGAGCCCGGGCTATGGCTACACCTTC; CDR3: CAWSPGYGYTF
V: TRBV2; J: TRBJ1-2; D: .; size: many; DNA: TGTGCCAGCAGTGCCAGGGAAGGGAGCTATGGCTACACCTTC; CDR3: CASSAREGSYGYTF
V: TRBV7-3; J: TRBJ2-3; D: TRBD2; size: few; DNA: TGTGCCAGCAGCCGCGTGACTAGCGGCACAGATACGCAGTATTTT; CDR3: CASSRVTSGTDTQYF
V: TRBV9; J: TRBJ2-1; D: TRBD2; size: many; DNA: TGTGCCAGCAGCGTTAGCGGGAGGGGGGGGAATGAGCAGTTCTTC; CDR3: CASSVSGRGGNEQFF
V: TRBV28; J: TRBJ1-1; D: .; size: many; DNA: TGTGCCAGCAGTCGACGCAGTGATAAAGAAGCTTTCTTT; CDR3: CASSRRSDKEAFF
V: TRBV12-3/TRBV12-4; J: TRBJ1-4; D: TRBD1; size: few; DNA: TGTGCCAGCAGCAAACCGGGACAGTTAAATGAAAAACTGTTTTTT; CDR3: CASSKPGQLNEKLFF
V: TRBV12-3/TRBV12-4; J: TRBJ1-1; D: .; size: many; DNA: TGTGCCACCCGAGGGGACATGGTTTTGGCTGAAGCTTTCTTT; CDR3: CATRGDMVLAEAFF
V: TRBV6-1; J: TRBJ2-7; D: .; size: .; DNA: TGTGCCAGCAGTGAAAGGCTTCCGAGCTCCTACGAGCAGTACTTC; CDR3: CASSERLPSSYEQYF
V: TRBV28; J: TRBJ2-1; D: TRBD2; size: many; DNA: TGTGCCAGCAGCCCTCGACTTTGGCGGGAGTTTAGTGATGAGCAGTTCTTC; CDR3: CASSPRLWREFSDEQFF
V: TRBV12-3/TRBV12-4; J: TRBJ2-3; D: .; size: many; DNA: TGTGCCAGCAGTTTAAAGGTGGATACGCAGTATTTT; CDR3: CASSLKVDTQYF
V: TRBV27; J: TRBJ1-1; D: TRBD1; size: many; DNA: TGTGCCAGCAGTTTTCGCCGGGACAGGGCTACTGAAGCTTTCTTT; CDR3: CASSFRRDRATEAFF
V: TRBV20-1; J: TRBJ2-3; D: TRBD2; size: many; DNA: TGCAGTGCTAGAGGACTAGCTCCAAGCACAGATACGCAGTATTTT; CDR3: CSARGLAPSTDTQYF
V: TRBV3-1; J: TRBJ2-6; D: .; size: few; DNA: TGTGCCAGCAGCCTGGGACCGAACTCTGGGGCCAACGTCCTGACTTTC; CDR3: CASSLGPNSGANVLTF
V: TRBV15; J: TRBJ1-3; D: .; size: few; DNA: TGTGCCACCAGCAGTCACAGGGATGCTGGAAACACCATATATTTT; CDR3: CATSSHRDAGNTIYF
V: TRBV2; J: TRBJ1-1; D: .; size: many; DNA: TGTGCCAGCAGTACCGGGACCCAAACAAAAGCTTTCTTT; CDR3: CASSTGTQTKAFF
V: TRBV7-3; J: TRBJ1-2; D: TRBD1; size: many; DNA: TGTGCCAGCAGCCAGGAGGGGGCGGACTATGGCTACACCTTC; CDR3: CASSQEGADYGYTF